This entry concerns a single T cell receptor beta chain. Antigen unknown. The sample comes from a study of OX40 agonist ivuxolimab in advanced cancers. Broader study findings: Circulating CD4+ and CD8+ T cells showed clonal expansion by week 6 at 0.1 to 3.0 mg/kg. CD8+ T cells (on average) carried more expanded clones than CD4+ T cells.

The CDR3 loop spans 15 amino acids. The V and J ends lost 0 bases and 8 bases, in that order; junction bases with no gene match: 8. The germline CDR1 and CDR2 sequences are SGHTS and YDEGEE. TCRdb keeps only in-frame clones here, not all; method: immunoSEQ multiplex PCR. The data contain some 45,000 clones, roughly 93% of them singletons. The receptor was isolated from an adult with an advanced solid tumor such as melanoma, head and neck, liver or kidney cancer. V usage is TRBV5-8 and J usage is TRBJ2-1; TRBD1 matches 7 bases. Sample: CD4+ or CD8+ T cells sorted from blood, taken in a trial of the OX40 agonist ivuxolimab. The CDR3 loop reads CASSLVKYRGHEQFF. CDR3 bases: TGTGCCAGCAGCTTGGTTAAGTACAGGGGCCATGAGCAGTTCTTC.